This T cell receptor (beta chain) was sequenced in a study of T cells in Graves' hyperthyroidism and ophthalmopathy. This clonotype has just a few counts. The CDR3 loop spans 17 amino acids. The ends lost 3 bases at V and 6 bases at J; junction bases unmatched: 14. Germline loops: CDR1 DFQATT, CDR2 SNEGSKA (reference sequence). Amplified TCR beta CDR3 regions derived from RNA transcripts. The study used the HTBI primer set for a first-round RT-PCR of the TCR CDR3. TCRdb reprocessed the multiplex PCR reads via MiXCR and lists one record per CDR3 protein. In the table there are around 620,000 distinct CDR3 sequences, around 15% of which are singletons.

The chain joins TRBV20-1 to TRBJ1-1, with 12 bases fitting TRBD1. Sequencing was done on a sample of blood. The TCR sequence derives from a woman in her 30s with Graves' hyperthyroidism. The CDR3 sequence: CSASRGDRGRGFPEAFF. CDR3 nucleotides: TGCAGTGCTAGTCGGGGGGACAGGGGGCGCGGATTTCCTGAAGCTTTCTTT.